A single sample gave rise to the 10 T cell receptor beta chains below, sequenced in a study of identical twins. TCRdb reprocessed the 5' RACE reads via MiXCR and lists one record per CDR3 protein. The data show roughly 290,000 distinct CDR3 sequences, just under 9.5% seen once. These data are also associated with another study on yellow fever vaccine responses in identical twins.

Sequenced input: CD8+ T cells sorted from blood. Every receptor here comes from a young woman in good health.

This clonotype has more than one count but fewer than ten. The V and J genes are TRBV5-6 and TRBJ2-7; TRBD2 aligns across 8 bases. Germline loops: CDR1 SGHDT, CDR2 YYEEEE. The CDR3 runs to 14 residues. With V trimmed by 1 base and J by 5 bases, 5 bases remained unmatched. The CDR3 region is CASSLLAGSDEQYF. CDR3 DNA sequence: TGTGCCAGCAGCTTGCTAGCGGGTTCGGACGAGCAGTACTTC.

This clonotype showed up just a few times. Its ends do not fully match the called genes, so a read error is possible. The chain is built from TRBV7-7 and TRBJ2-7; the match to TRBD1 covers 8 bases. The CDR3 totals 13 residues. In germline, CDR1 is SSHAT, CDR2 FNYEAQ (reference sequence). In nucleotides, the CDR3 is TGTGCTAGCAGCCTCCGGACAGGGCGCGAGCAGTACTTC. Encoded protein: CASSLRTGREQYF.

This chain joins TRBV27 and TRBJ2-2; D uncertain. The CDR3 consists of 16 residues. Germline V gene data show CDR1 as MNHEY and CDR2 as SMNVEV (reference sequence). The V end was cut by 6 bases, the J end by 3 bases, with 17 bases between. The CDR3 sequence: CASRIPQIEDTGELFF. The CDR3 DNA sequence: TGTGCCAGCAGGATCCCCCAAATTGAGGACACCGGGGAGCTGTTTTTT.

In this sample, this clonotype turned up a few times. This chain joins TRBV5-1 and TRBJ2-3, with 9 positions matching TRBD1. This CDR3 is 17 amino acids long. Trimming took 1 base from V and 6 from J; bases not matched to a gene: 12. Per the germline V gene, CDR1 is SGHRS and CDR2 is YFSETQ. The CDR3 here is CASSLYYGQGISDTQYF. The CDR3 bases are TGCGCCAGCAGCTTGTACTACGGACAGGGGATAAGTGATACGCAGTATTTT.

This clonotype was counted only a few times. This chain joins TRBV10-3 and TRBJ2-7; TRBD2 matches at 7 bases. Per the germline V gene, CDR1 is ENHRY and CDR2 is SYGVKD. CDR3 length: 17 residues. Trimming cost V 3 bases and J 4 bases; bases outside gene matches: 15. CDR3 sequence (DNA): TGTGCCATCAGTGACCCCCAGAGGCTAGCGGACCCGTACGAGCAGTACTTC. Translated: CAISDPQRLADPYEQYF.

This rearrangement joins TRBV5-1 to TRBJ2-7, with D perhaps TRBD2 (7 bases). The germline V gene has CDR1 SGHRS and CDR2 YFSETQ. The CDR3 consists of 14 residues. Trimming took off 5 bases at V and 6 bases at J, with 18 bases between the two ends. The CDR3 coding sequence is TGCGCCAGCAGATTTTTGAGGGGGGGCCGCGAGCAGTACTTC. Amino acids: CASRFLRGGREQYF.

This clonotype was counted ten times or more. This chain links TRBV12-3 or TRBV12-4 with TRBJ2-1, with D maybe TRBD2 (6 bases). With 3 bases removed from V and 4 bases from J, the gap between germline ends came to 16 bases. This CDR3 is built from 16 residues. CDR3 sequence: CASSLVDQRAYNEQFF. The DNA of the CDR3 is TGTGCCAGCAGTTTGGTTGACCAGCGGGCGTACAATGAGCAGTTCTTC.

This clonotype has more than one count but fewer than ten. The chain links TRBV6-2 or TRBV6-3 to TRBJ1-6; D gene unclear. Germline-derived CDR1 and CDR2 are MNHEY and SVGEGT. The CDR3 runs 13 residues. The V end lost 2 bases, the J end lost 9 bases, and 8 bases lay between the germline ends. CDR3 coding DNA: TGTGCCAGCAGTTACGCGAAGGGTTCACCCCTCCACTTT. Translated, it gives CASSYAKGSPLHF.

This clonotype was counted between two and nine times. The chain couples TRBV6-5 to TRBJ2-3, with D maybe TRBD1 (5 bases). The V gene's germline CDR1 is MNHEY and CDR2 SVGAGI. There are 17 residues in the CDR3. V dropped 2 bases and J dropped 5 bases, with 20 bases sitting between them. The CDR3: CASSYEPRAGKIDTQYF. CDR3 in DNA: TGTGCCAGCAGTTACGAGCCCCGGGCAGGGAAGATAGATACGCAGTATTTT.

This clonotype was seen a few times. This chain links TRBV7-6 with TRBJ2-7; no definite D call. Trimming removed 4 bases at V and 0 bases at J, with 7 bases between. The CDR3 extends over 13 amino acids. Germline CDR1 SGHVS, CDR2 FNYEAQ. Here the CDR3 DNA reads TGTGCCAGCAGCTACGCAAACTCCTACGAGCAGTACTTC. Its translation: CASSYANSYEQYF. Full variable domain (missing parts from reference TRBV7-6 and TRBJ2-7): GAGVSQSPRYKVTKRGQDVALRCDPISGHVSLYWYRQALGQGPEFLTYFNYEAQQDKSGLPNDRFSAERPEGSISTLTIQRTEQRDSAMYRCASSYANSYEQYFGPGTRLTVT.